This T cell receptor beta chain is drawn from a study of blood T cell repertoires in COVID-19. The CDR3 is 16 amino acids. Looked up from germline, CDR1 is SGHRS and CDR2 is YFSETQ. The trim removed 0 bases at V and 1 base at J, leaving 0 bases unmatched. Assay: immunoSEQ multiplex PCR; the TCRdb copy retains only in-frame clones and omits some. Of approximately 100,000 clones in the sample, about 85% were seen once. As for this clone: This specimen includes other DNA sequences encoding the same CDR3.

Sequenced input: peripheral blood. The TCR originated in a human donor in a cohort sampled during active COVID-19. The chain recombines TRBV5-1 with TRBJ2-3; 12 bases are shared with TRBD2. The CDR3 here is CASSLGTSGGTDTQYF. The CDR3 DNA is TGCGCCAGCAGCTTGGGGACTAGCGGGGGCACAGATACGCAGTATTTT. The variable domain in full, completed from reference TRBV5-1 and TRBJ2-3, reads KAGVTQTPRYLIKTRGQQVTLSCSPISGHRSVSWYQQTPGQGLQFLFEYFSETQRNKGNFPGRFSGRQFSNSRSEMNVSTLELGDSALYLCASSLGTSGGTDTQYFGPGTRLTVL.